Presented here are 26 T cell receptor beta chains from one specimen sequenced in a study of neurological immune-mediated disorders. TCRdb passed the 5' RACE reads through MiXCR, listing each CDR3 protein once. The data show 65,000 to 80,000 distinct CDR3 sequences, about 5% seen once. Sequenced sample: PBMCs. Receptors originate from a woman aged 70 to 79 with multiple sclerosis.

Ten or more counts support this clonotype. The chain joins TRBV20-1 to TRBJ2-1; 14 nucleotides line up with TRBD2. J lost 1 base, V lost 4 bases, and 3 bases had no gene match. CDR1 and CDR2 (germline): DFQATT, SNEGSKA (reference sequence). This CDR3 comprises 16 residues. The CDR3 is CSATGTSGRSYNEQFF. In DNA form, the CDR3 reads TGCAGTGCTACCGGGACTAGCGGGAGATCCTACAATGAGCAGTTCTTC.

This clonotype showed up many times. This sequence joins TRBV28 and TRBJ2-1; 9 nucleotides match TRBD2. With 3 bases clipped from V and 9 bases from J, the junction kept 3 bases outside the gene matches. Germline CDR1 and CDR2: MDHEN and SYDVKM. This CDR3 is 13 amino acids long. The CDR3 DNA reads as TGTGCCAGCAGTTTGACTAGCGGAGCTGAGCAGTTCTTC. It encodes CASSLTSGAEQFF.

This clonotype was recorded at least ten times. The V gene is TRBV5-1, the J gene TRBJ2-3; D is possibly TRBD2 (6 bases). V dropped 0 bases and J dropped 4 bases, with 12 bases sitting between them. The germline CDR1 and CDR2 sequences are SGHRS and YFSETQ. The CDR3 is 15 residues long. The CDR3 sequence is CASSLDGGRADTQYF. In nucleotides, the CDR3 is TGCGCCAGCAGCTTGGACGGGGGTCGGGCAGATACGCAGTATTTT.

This clonotype appeared many times. This sequence joins TRBV20-1 and TRBJ2-1; TRBD1 is a possible D gene (5 bases). The V gene's germline CDR1 is DFQATT and CDR2 SNEGSKA (reference sequence). Trimming cost V 1 base and J 15 bases, with 22 bases left between them. The CDR3 length is 14 residues. CDR3 residues: CSARATLSQGGGFF. The CDR3, as DNA: TGCAGTGCTAGAGCTACCCTGTCCCAGGGCGGTGGGTTCTTC.

This clonotype was counted ten times or more. The rearrangement joins TRBV24-1 to TRBJ1-2; D not resolved. Germline CDR1 KGHDR, CDR2 SFDVKD. V lost 2 bases to trimming and J lost 2 bases, with 11 bases between them. This CDR3 has 15 amino acids. CDR3 sequence (DNA): TGTGCCACCAGTGATTCACGGGGTCCAAACTATGGCTACACCTTC. It is translated as CATSDSRGPNYGYTF.

This clonotype was counted at least ten times. The J gene is TRBJ1-4, the V gene TRBV4-3, with D possibly TRBD1 on 6 matching bases. V was cut by 1 base and J by 0 bases, with 9 bases left in between. CDR1 LGHNA and CDR2 YSLEER come from the germline V gene. This CDR3 contains 16 residues. DNA for the CDR3: TGCGCCAGCAGCCAAGCCGACAGGCCAACTAATGAAAAACTGTTTTTT. Translated, it gives CASSQADRPTNEKLFF.

This clonotype showed up just a few times. V usage is TRBV12-3 or TRBV12-4 and J usage is TRBJ2-2, with D possibly TRBD1 on 5 matching bases. With 1 base removed from V and 0 bases from J, the gap between germline ends came to 6 bases. This CDR3 region has 15 residues. The CDR3 loop reads CASSLDRSNTGELFF. Written as DNA, the CDR3 is TGTGCCAGCAGTTTAGACAGGTCGAACACCGGGGAGCTGTTTTTT.

This clonotype was counted at least ten times. This rearrangement joins TRBV20-1 to TRBJ2-7; 11 positions match TRBD2. The CDR3 length is 16 residues. CDR1 is DFQATT and CDR2 is SNEGSKA in the germline V gene (reference sequence). The V and J ends lost 2 bases and 2 bases, in that order; junction bases with no gene match: 8. CDR3 loop: CSARNRLAGFPYEQYF. In DNA form, the CDR3 reads TGCAGTGCTAGAAACCGACTAGCGGGGTTCCCCTACGAGCAGTACTTC.

This clonotype was recorded at least ten times. This rearrangement joins TRBV20-1 to TRBJ1-2; tentative D call: TRBD1 (6 bases). CDR3 length: 14 amino acids. V gave up 4 bases and J gave up 2 bases, with 14 bases separating them. The germline gives CDR1 DFQATT, CDR2 SNEGSKA (reference sequence). CDR3 in amino acids: CSATTGRRNYGYTF. The CDR3 nucleotides read TGCAGTGCTACAACAGGGAGGAGGAACTATGGCTACACCTTC.

At least ten counts were recorded for this clonotype. The CDR3 coding sequence is TGTGCCAGCTCACTGGGGACGGAGGCTTTCTTT. It is translated as CASSLGTEAFF. The V gene is TRBV18, the J gene TRBJ1-1, with D perhaps matching TRBD1 (5 bases). This CDR3 is 11 amino acids long. The V end was cut by 4 bases, the J end by 11 bases, with 11 bases between. Germline V lookup: CDR1 KGHSH, CDR2 LQKENI.

Ten or more counts support this clonotype. V and J are TRBV5-5 and TRBJ2-2, with TRBD1 matching over 10 bases. Germline V gene data show CDR1 as SGHKS and CDR2 as YYEKEE (reference sequence). The CDR3 totals 16 residues. Trimming cost V 3 bases and J 6 bases; bases outside gene matches: 8. The CDR3 DNA sequence: TGTGCCAGCAGCTATCTACAGGGGACAGGGGCCGGGGAGCTGTTTTTT. Translated: CASSYLQGTGAGELFF. Using reference TRBV5-5 and TRBJ2-2 for the parts outside the CDR3, the full variable domain is DAGVTQSPTHLIKTRGQQVTLRCSPISGHKSVSWYQQVLGQGPQFIFQYYEKEERGRGNFPDRFSARQFPNYSSELNVNALLLGDSALYLCASSYLQGTGAGELFFGEGSRLTVL.

This clonotype was observed many times. The genes are TRBV27 and TRBJ1-1; no firm D call. V gave up 4 bases and J gave up 6 bases, with 12 bases separating them. The CDR3 totals 13 residues. Germline loops: CDR1 MNHEY, CDR2 SMNVEV (reference sequence). The chain's CDR3 is CASSWRRTSEAFF. The DNA for the CDR3 is TGTGCCAGCAGTTGGCGGAGGACCTCTGAAGCTTTCTTT.

This clonotype was observed many times. This rearrangement joins TRBV6-2 or TRBV6-3 to TRBJ2-1; the D is unclear. The CDR3 consists of 13 residues. V was clipped by 0 bases and J by 7 bases, with 7 bases between them. CDR1 is MNHEY, CDR2 SVGEGT, per germline. CDR3 nucleotides: TGTGCCAGCAGTTACTCTCTAGTGAATGAGCAGTTCTTC. This gives the protein CASSYSLVNEQFF.

This clonotype was detected many times. The chain recombines TRBV12-3 or TRBV12-4 with TRBJ1-6, with 7 nucleotides matching TRBD1. J lost 7 bases, V lost 5 bases, and 8 bases had no gene match. The CDR3 totals 15 residues. The CDR3 DNA is TGTGCCAGCAGTCGAGGACAGGCGGAAAATTCACCCCTCCACTTT. Translation: CASSRGQAENSPLHF.

In this sample, this clonotype turned up many times. The genes are TRBV5-1 and TRBJ2-5; TRBD2 is a possible D gene (6 bases). The germline V gene has CDR1 SGHRS and CDR2 YFSETQ. The V end was cut by 1 base, the J end by 0 bases, with 13 bases between. The CDR3 has 16 residues. Written as DNA, the CDR3 is TGCGCCAGCAGCTTGCAGCCCGCTAGCGACCAAGAGACCCAGTACTTC. It codes for CASSLQPASDQETQYF. The entire variable domain, with the rest obtained from reference TRBV5-1 and TRBJ2-5, is as follows: KAGVTQTPRYLIKTRGQQVTLSCSPISGHRSVSWYQQTPGQGLQFLFEYFSETQRNKGNFPGRFSGRQFSNSRSEMNVSTLELGDSALYLCASSLQPASDQETQYFGPGTRLLVL.

This clonotype was detected a few times. This chain joins TRBV27 and TRBJ1-2, with unresolved D. Deletions cut 5 bases from V and 4 bases from J, with 17 bases between. CDR3 length: 15 amino acids. Germline V gene data show CDR1 as MNHEY and CDR2 as SMNVEV (reference sequence). The CDR3 nucleotides read TGTGCCAGCAGTCCCCGAAATCAGAACAGCTATGGCTACACCTTC. Translating it yields CASSPRNQNSYGYTF.

At least ten counts were recorded for this clonotype. The chain couples TRBV20-1 to TRBJ2-1; 8 bases line up with TRBD2. The CDR3 is 15 amino acids. CDR1 and CDR2 from the germline V gene are DFQATT and SNEGSKA (reference sequence). The J segment lost 7 bases and the V segment lost 2 bases, leaving 10 bases of the junction unmatched. The CDR3, as DNA: TGCAGTGCTAGAATAGCGGGATTGGAGTTGAATGAGCAGTTCTTC. Translating gives CSARIAGLELNEQFF.

This clonotype came up many times. V is TRBV5-1 and J is TRBJ2-7; unclear D gene. The V end lost 3 bases, the J end lost 0 bases, and 7 bases lay between the germline ends. CDR1 is SGHRS and CDR2 is YFSETQ in the germline V gene. The CDR3 runs 13 residues. The CDR3: CASSSLSSYEQYF. CDR3 nucleotides: TGCGCCAGCAGCTCCCTTAGCTCCTACGAGCAGTACTTC. Drawing the rest from reference TRBV5-1 and TRBJ2-7, the complete variable domain is KAGVTQTPRYLIKTRGQQVTLSCSPISGHRSVSWYQQTPGQGLQFLFEYFSETQRNKGNFPGRFSGRQFSNSRSEMNVSTLELGDSALYLCASSSLSSYEQYFGPGTRLTVT.

This clonotype was counted only a few times. This chain uses TRBV24-1 with TRBJ2-3, with D perhaps matching TRBD1 or TRBD2 (5 bases each). The germline CDR1 and CDR2 sequences are KGHDR and SFDVKD. CDR3 size: 14 residues. V was cut by 5 bases and J by 3 bases, with 11 bases left in between. The chain's CDR3 is CATSAPGGTDTQYF. Written as DNA, the CDR3 is TGTGCCACCAGTGCCCCTGGGGGTACAGATACGCAGTATTTT.

This clonotype was recorded many times. The V gene is TRBV7-8, the J gene TRBJ1-6, with D possibly being TRBD1 (5 bases). The CDR3 is 14 amino acids. V was shortened by 8 bases and J by 7 bases, with 15 bases between the two germline ends. Germline V gives CDR1 SGHVS, CDR2 FQNEAQ. For the CDR3, the DNA is TGTGCCAGCGCGACAGTTATGGGCAATTCACCCCTCCACTTT. As protein: CASATVMGNSPLHF. The variable domain in full, completed from reference TRBV7-8 and TRBJ1-6, reads GAGVSQSPRYKVAKRGQDVALRCDPISGHVSLFWYQQALGQGPEFLTYFQNEAQLDKSGLPSDRFFAERPEGSVSTLKIQRTQQEDSAVYLCASATVMGNSPLHFGNGTRLTVT.

This clonotype was observed at least ten times. V and J are TRBV20-1 and TRBJ1-1; TRBD1 aligns across 12 bases. Germline lookup yields CDR1 DFQATT and CDR2 SNEGSKA (reference sequence). Losses at the gene ends were 3 bases for V and 2 bases for J; bases not matched to a gene: 10. CDR3 length: 17 amino acids. The CDR3 spells CSARGLGQGAYNTEAFF. CDR3 bases: TGCAGTGCTAGGGGGTTGGGACAGGGGGCGTACAACACTGAAGCTTTCTTT.

This clonotype was found many times. The genes are TRBV29-1 and TRBJ2-7, with 11 bases fitting TRBD1. V trimming: 5 bases; J trimming: 4 bases; junction bases outside the gene matches: 16. Germline V lookup: CDR1 SQVTM, CDR2 ANQGSEA. The CDR3 runs to 17 residues. CDR3 DNA: TGCAGCGTTTGGACAGGGGGCGGCGGGGGGATAATTTACGAGCAGTACTTC. It is translated as CSVWTGGGGGIIYEQYF.

This clonotype was recorded at least ten times. This chain uses TRBV6-5 with TRBJ2-1; either TRBD1 or TRBD2 may fit D (5 bases each). V was clipped by 2 bases and J by 4 bases, with 15 bases between them. CDR3 size: 16 residues. Germline-derived CDR1 and CDR2 are MNHEY and SVGAGI. The CDR3 DNA sequence: TGTGCCAGCAGTTACGATCGAGGGGTTTTATACAATGAGCAGTTCTTC. Protein product: CASSYDRGVLYNEQFF.

This clonotype was counted only a few times. A clone one base away is much larger, so this may be a read error. This sequence joins TRBV5-1 and TRBJ2-3; 7 nucleotides match TRBD2. The CDR3 runs 17 residues. The germline V gene has CDR1 SGHRS and CDR2 YFSETQ. The trim removed 3 bases at V and 2 bases at J, leaving 12 bases unmatched. This CDR3 is CASSSLLEGGPTDTQYF. In nucleotides, the CDR3 is TGCGCCAGCAGCTCGCTACTAGAGGGAGGGCCCACAGATACGCAGTATTTT.

This clonotype has at least ten counts. This sequence joins TRBV5-5 and TRBJ2-1, with 12 bases that match TRBD2. The CDR3 contains 16 residues. The germline CDR1 and CDR2 sequences are SGHKS and YYEKEE (reference sequence). Germline trimming cut 0 bases from V and 7 bases from J; bases unmatched to any gene: 5. CDR3 coding DNA: TGTGCCAGCAGCTTGGTCGCGGGACTAGCGGGTAATGAGCAGTTCTTC. Protein sequence: CASSLVAGLAGNEQFF.

The table lists this clonotype with many counts. This chain links TRBV24-1 with TRBJ2-1; D may correspond to TRBD1 or TRBD2 (5 bases each). V gave up 3 bases and J gave up 10 bases, with 15 bases separating them. Per the germline V gene, CDR1 is KGHDR and CDR2 is SFDVKD. This CDR3 comprises 14 residues. The CDR3 region is CATSDPRRGWEQFF. The DNA of the CDR3 is TGTGCCACCAGTGATCCCCGACGGGGCTGGGAGCAGTTCTTC.